These T cell receptor beta chains were read from a single sample in a study of T cells in Graves' hyperthyroidism and ophthalmopathy. TCRdb redid the calling of the multiplex PCR reads with MiXCR, one entry per CDR3 protein. Seen here are 450,000 to 700,000 distinct CDR3 sequences, more than 45% observed once, and the top ten hold around 20%. Sequenced material: peripheral blood or thyroid tissue (not recorded which). The source of these receptors is an adult woman with Graves' disease, either hyperthyroidism or ophthalmopathy (not recorded which). Each CDR3 is given with its conserved first and last residue. D genes are given only for firm matches. Size values are once, few and many counts, or a class for expanded clones, and some rows have none.

V,D,J,size,DNA,CDR3
TRBV12-3/TRBV12-4,TRBD1,TRBJ1-1,.,TGTGCCAGCGGACCGGGGACAGGGGAGGACAACACTGAAGCTTTCTTT,CASGPGTGEDNTEAFF
TRBV7-3,.,TRBJ2-6,many,TGTGCCAGCAGCGAATTAAGGGACTTCCTCTCTGGGGCCAACGTCCTGACTTTC,CASSELRDFLSGANVLTF
TRBV7-9,.,TRBJ1-2,many,TGTGCCAGCAGCTTAGTTTCAGGGGAAGGCTACACCTTC,CASSLVSGEGYTF
TRBV6-6,.,TRBJ1-5,many,TGTGCCAGCAGCCCCTGGCAGCTGAATCAGCCCCAGCATTTT,CASSPWQLNQPQHF
TRBV7-9,TRBD1,TRBJ1-1,many,TGTGCCAGCAGCTCTAGACAGGGGGCTAACACTGAAGCTTTCTTT,CASSSRQGANTEAFF
TRBV11-2,TRBD1,TRBJ1-1,once,TGTGCCAGCATCCGACAGGGCCTTGAAGCTTTCTTT,CASIRQGLEAFF
TRBV20-1,.,TRBJ1-6,.,TGCAGTGCTCGACCGGGACGGTCTAATTCACCCCTCCACTTT,CSARPGRSNSPLHF
TRBV5-1,TRBD1,TRBJ1-5,.,TGCGCCAGCAGCTTGGCCGGGACAGGACCTCGGGAGCATTTT,CASSLAGTGPREHF
TRBV20-1,.,TRBJ1-1,once,TGCAGTGCTAGAGAGAGTGGGGCCGAAGCTTTCTTT,CSARESGAEAFF
TRBV25-1,.,TRBJ1-6,few,TGTGCCAGCAGTGAATCTTGGTGGGTTTCACCCCTCCACTTT,CASSESWWVSPLHF
TRBV20-1,TRBD1,TRBJ1-2,many,TGCAGTGCTATGAGAGGGGGCGCGGATGGCTACACCTTC,CSAMRGGADGYTF
TRBV7-2,TRBD1,TRBJ1-5,.,TGTGCCAGCAGCTCCAGGGGACAGCCCAATCAGCCCCAGCATTTT,CASSSRGQPNQPQHF
TRBV7-9,.,TRBJ1-6,many,TGTGCCAGCATCCAGGCCCACGATAATTCACCCCTCCACTTT,CASIQAHDNSPLHF
TRBV10-3,.,TRBJ1-1,.,TGTGCCATCAGGGACTCAAAGGGGGAGAACACTGAAGCTTTCTTT,CAIRDSKGENTEAFF
TRBV5-1,.,TRBJ1-1,.,TGCGCCAGCAGCTTGATCAGTGGAGCTTTCTTT,CASSLISGAFF
TRBV20-1,.,TRBJ1-1,.,TGCAGTGCTAGAGAGGTAGCGGGAGGAGAGACTGAAGCTTTCTTT,CSAREVAGGETEAFF
TRBV10-3,TRBD1,TRBJ2-7,many,TGTGCCATCAGTGATTCCGGGACAGGGGGGAACGAGCAGTACTTC,CAISDSGTGGNEQYF
TRBV7-9,.,TRBJ2-7,many,TGTGCCAGCAGCTTAGTGCACGAGCAGTACTTC,CASSLVHEQYF
TRBV10-3,.,TRBJ1-2,.,TGTGCCAGCAGTTACAAGGGGCAGGCTAACTATGGCTACACCTTC,CASSYKGQANYGYTF
TRBV6-1,TRBD1,TRBJ1-2,.,TGTGCCAGCAAGGGAAGAAATCAACAGGGGTACACCTTT,CASKGRNQQGYTF
TRBV4-1,.,TRBJ2-7,many,TGCGCCAGCAGCCCTACGGCAAGGACCGGTTCCTACGAGCAGTACTTC,CASSPTARTGSYEQYF
TRBV7-8,TRBD1,TRBJ1-5,many,TGTGCCAGCAGCAGTCGACACGGACAGGGACTAGCCCAGCATTTT,CASSSRHGQGLAQHF
TRBV7-9,TRBD1,TRBJ1-2,.,TGTGCCAGCAGCTCCCAGGGACAGGGTGATGGCTACACCTTC,CASSSQGQGDGYTF
TRBV5-8,.,TRBJ1-5,many,TGTGCCAGCAGCTGCCCCAGGACAGAAAGCAATCAGCCCCAGCATTTT,CASSCPRTESNQPQHF
TRBV5-1,.,TRBJ2-5,many,TGCGCCAGCAGCTTAGCAGGGGGAGGTGAAGAGACCCAGTACTTC,CASSLAGGGEETQYF
TRBV7-9,TRBD1,TRBJ1-6,.,TGTGCCAGCACGGAAACCGGGACAGGGGATTCACCCCTCCACTTT,CASTETGTGDSPLHF
TRBV28,.,TRBJ1-6,many,TGTGCCAGCAGTTTATTGGGCTCAGGGTCACCCCTCCACTTT,CASSLLGSGSPLHF
TRBV5-1,TRBD2,TRBJ2-3,.,TGCGCCAGCAGCTTGGTATTTAGCGGGAACACAGATACGCAGTATTTT,CASSLVFSGNTDTQYF
TRBV7-9,.,TRBJ1-3,many,TGTGCCAGCAGGCCCAAAGACAAACCTAACACCATATATTTT,CASRPKDKPNTIYF
TRBV11-2,.,TRBJ1-3,many,TGTGCCAGCAGCCCTGAAGACGCTCTTGGAAACACCATATATTTT,CASSPEDALGNTIYF
TRBV24-1,TRBD1,TRBJ2-2,.,TGTGCCACCAGTGATTTCCGACAGGGCCCATACAACACCGGGGAGCTGCTTTTT,CATSDFRQGPYNTGELLF
TRBV7-2,.,TRBJ1-5,.,TGTGCCAGCAGCTTATCTCTGTACAATCAGCCCCAGCATTTT,CASSLSLYNQPQHF
TRBV15,.,TRBJ1-5,.,TGTGCCACTCGAACAGAGAGGGCAGGCAATCAGCCCCAGCATTTT,CATRTERAGNQPQHF